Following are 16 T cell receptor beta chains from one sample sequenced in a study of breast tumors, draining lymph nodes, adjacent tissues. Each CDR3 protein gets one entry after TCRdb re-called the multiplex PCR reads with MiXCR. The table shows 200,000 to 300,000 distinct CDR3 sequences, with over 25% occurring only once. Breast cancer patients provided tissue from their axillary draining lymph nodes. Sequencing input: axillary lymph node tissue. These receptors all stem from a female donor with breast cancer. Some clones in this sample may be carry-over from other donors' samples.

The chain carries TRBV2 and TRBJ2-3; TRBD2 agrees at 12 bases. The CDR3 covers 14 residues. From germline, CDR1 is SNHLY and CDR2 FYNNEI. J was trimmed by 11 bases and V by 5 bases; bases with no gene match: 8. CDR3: CASSLAGGTNEQYF. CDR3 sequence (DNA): TGTGCCAGCAGTCTAGCGGGAGGGACCAATGAGCAGTATTTT.

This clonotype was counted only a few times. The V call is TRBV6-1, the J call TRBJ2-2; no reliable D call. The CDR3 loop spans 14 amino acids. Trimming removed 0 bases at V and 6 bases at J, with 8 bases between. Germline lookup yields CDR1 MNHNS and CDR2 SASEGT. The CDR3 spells CASSEAFRSGELFF. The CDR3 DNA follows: TGTGCCAGCAGTGAAGCTTTTCGGTCCGGGGAGCTGTTTTTT.

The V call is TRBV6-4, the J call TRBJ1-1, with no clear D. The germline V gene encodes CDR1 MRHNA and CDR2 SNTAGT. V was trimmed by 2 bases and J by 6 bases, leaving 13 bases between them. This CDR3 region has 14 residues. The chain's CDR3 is CASSDGGGVSEAFF. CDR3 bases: TGTGCCAGCAGTGACGGAGGCGGGGTGTCTGAAGCTTTCTTT.

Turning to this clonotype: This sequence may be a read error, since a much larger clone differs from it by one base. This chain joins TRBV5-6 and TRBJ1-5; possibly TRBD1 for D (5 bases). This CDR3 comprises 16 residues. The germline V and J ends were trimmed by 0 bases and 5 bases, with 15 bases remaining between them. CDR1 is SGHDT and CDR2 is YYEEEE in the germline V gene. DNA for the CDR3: TGTGCCAGCAGCTTGGGGCTGGAGACACAGGATCAGCCCCAGCATTTT. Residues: CASSLGLETQDQPQHF.

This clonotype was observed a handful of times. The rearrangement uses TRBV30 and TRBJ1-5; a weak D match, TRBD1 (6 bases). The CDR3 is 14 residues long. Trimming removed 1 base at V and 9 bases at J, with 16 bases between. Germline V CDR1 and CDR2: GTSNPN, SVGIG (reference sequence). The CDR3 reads CAWSGGQSFAPQHF. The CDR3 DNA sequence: TGTGCCTGGAGTGGAGGACAGTCCTTCGCGCCCCAGCATTTT.

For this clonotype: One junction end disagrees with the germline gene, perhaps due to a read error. The DNA for the CDR3 is TGTGCCAGCAGTCACTCCAACCCCCCTATGGAGACCCAGTACTTC. Translation gives CASSHSNPPMETQYF. The V call is TRBV6-5, the J call TRBJ2-5; D not resolved. In germline, CDR1 is MNHEY, CDR2 SVGAGI. This CDR3 comprises 15 residues.

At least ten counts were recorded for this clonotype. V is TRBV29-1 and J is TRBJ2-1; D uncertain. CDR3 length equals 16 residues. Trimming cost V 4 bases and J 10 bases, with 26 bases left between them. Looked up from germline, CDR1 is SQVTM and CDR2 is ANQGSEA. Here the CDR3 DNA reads TGCAGCGTTGGCCTCCACCCAGCCCCCCTAGTTAGGGAGCAGTTCTTC. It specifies CSVGLHPAPLVREQFF.

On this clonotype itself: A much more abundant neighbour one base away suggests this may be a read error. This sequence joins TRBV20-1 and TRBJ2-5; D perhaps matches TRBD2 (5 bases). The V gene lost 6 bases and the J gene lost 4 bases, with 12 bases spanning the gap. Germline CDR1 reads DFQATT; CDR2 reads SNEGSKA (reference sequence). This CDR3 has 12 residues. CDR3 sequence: CSAYGGGETQYF. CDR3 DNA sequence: TGCAGTGCCTACGGAGGAGGAGAGACCCAGTACTTC.

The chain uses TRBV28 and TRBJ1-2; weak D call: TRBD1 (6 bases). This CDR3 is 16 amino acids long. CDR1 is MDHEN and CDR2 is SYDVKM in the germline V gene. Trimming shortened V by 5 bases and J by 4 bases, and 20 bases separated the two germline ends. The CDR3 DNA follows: TGTGCCAGCAGTCCCTACGGGGGGGGGCGAAGCTATGGCTACACCTTC. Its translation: CASSPYGGGRSYGYTF.

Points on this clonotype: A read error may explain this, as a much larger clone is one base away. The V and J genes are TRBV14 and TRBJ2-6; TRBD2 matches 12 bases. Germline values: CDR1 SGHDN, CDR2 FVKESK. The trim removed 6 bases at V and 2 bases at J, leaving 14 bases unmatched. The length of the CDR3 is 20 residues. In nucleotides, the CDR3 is TGTGCCAGCAGTCGAACCTCGAAGGCTAGCGGGAGGGCTGGGGCCAACGTCCTGACTTTC. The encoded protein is CASSRTSKASGRAGANVLTF. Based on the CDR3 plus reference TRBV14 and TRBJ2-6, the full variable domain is EAGVTQFPSHSVIEKGQTVTLRCDPISGHDNLYWYRRVMGKEIKFLLHFVKESKQDESGMPNNRFLAERTGGTYSTLKVQPAELEDSGVYFCASSRTSKASGRAGANVLTFGAGSRLTVL.

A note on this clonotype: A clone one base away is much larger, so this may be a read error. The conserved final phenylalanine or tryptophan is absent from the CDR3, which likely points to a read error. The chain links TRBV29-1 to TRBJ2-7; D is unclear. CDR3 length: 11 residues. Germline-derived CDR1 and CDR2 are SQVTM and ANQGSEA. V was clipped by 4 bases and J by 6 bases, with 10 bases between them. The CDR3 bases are TGCAGCGTTGGTTGGGGTCCCGAGCAGTACCTC. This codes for CSVGWGPEQYL.

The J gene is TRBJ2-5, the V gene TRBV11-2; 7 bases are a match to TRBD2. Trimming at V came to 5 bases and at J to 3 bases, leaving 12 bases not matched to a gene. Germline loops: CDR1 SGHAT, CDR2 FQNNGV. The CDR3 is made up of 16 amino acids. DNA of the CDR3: TGTGCCAGCAGCCCCCGGAGCGGGGCTATGAAAGAGACCCAGTACTTC. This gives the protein CASSPRSGAMKETQYF.

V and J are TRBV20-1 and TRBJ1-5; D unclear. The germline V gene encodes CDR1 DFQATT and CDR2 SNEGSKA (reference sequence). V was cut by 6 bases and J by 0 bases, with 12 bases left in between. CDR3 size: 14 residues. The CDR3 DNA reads TGCAGTGCCCGGAGACCTTATAGCAATCAGCCCCAGCATTTT. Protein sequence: CSARRPYSNQPQHF.

The CDR3 loop is CASAFTYEQYF. In nucleotides, the CDR3 is TGTGCCAGCGCGTTCACCTACGAGCAGTACTTC. J is TRBJ2-7 and V is TRBV6-1; D gene unclear. V gave up 8 bases and J gave up 2 bases, with 7 bases separating them. The germline V gene encodes CDR1 MNHNS and CDR2 SASEGT. CDR3 length: 11 residues.

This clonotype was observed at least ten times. The DNA for the CDR3 is TGTGCCATCAGTGAGCGGCGGGACCTCTCTGGAAACACCATATATTTT. It translates to CAISERRDLSGNTIYF. This sequence joins TRBV10-3 and TRBJ1-3, with D perhaps TRBD1 (5 bases). CDR3 length: 16 amino acids. Germline assignment: CDR1 ENHRY and CDR2 SYGVKD. The V end lost 2 bases, the J end lost 0 bases, and 11 bases lay between the germline ends.

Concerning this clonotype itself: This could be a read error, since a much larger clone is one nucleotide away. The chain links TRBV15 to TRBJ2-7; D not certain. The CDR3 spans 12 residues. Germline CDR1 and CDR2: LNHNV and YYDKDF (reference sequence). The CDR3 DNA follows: TGCGCCAGCAGGAACAACTCCTACGAGCAGTACTTC. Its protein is CASRNNSYEQYF.